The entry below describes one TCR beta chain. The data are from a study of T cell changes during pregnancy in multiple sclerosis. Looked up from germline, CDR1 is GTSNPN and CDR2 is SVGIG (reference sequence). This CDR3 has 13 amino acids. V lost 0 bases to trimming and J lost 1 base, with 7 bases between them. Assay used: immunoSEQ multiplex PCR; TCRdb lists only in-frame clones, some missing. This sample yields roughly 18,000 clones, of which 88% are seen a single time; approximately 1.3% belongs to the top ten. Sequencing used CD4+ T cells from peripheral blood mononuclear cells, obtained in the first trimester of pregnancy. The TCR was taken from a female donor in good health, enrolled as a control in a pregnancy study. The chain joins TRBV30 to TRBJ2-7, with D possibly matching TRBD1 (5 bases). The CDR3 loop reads CAWSVTVSYEQYF. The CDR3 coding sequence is TGTGCCTGGAGTGTGACAGTTTCCTACGAGCAGTACTTC.